This T cell receptor (beta chain) was identified during a study of CD8+ T cells in alopecia areata. Overall study context: Each day, treated patients took oral tofacitinib twice, at 5 to 10 mg per dose.

Trimming took 7 bases from V and 9 from J, leaving 7 bases between them. CDR1 SGDLS and CDR2 YYNGEE come from the germline V gene. The CDR3 length is 9 residues. Study-level results: An increase in clonality over normal scalp was evident in lesional scalp, especially alopecia totalis/universalis.

RNA extraction and reverse transcription yielded cDNA as sequencing template. Using immunoSEQ multiplex PCR, the repertoire was profiled, and TCRdb retains in-frame clones only, with some absent. The sample includes roughly 200,000 clones, almost 65% of them seen just once. Both peripheral blood and punch biopsies of lesional scalp skin were obtained from patients who had alopecia areata. With regard to this clone: Its specificity is unknown.

Sequenced here: CD4+ T cells sorted from blood, sampled at week 0. The V call is TRBV9, the J call TRBJ2-5; D perhaps matches TRBD2 (5 bases). The sequence was obtained from a human donor with alopecia areata. For the CDR3, the DNA is TGTGCCAGCCGGGGAGCCCAGTACTTC. Translation: CASRGAQYF. Full variable domain (remainder filled in from reference TRBV9 and TRBJ2-5): DSGVTQTPKHLITATGQRVTLRCSPRSGDLSVYWYQQSLDQGLQFLIQYYNGEERAKGNILERFSAQQFPDLHSELNLSSLELGDSALYFCASRGAQYFGPGTRLLVL.